These 27 T cell receptor beta chains originate from one sample sequenced in a study of vaccination and CD4 T cells after COVID-19. The sample's treatment: approximately 11-day PBMC culture with coronavirus spike peptide pools or control peptides (ViraFEST assay). Cultured CD4+ T-cell DNA underwent Oncomine TCR Beta short-read sequencing. TCRdb reprocessed the PCR reads with MiXCR, giving one entry per CDR3 protein. Here the sample spans around 21,000 distinct CDR3 sequences, approximately 59% being singletons. These receptors' targets are unknown. This specimen was CD4+ T cells from blood, cultured in vitro, taken after SARS-CoV-2 vaccination. The source of these receptors is a human donor who had recovered from COVID-19.

In its sample, this clonotype was seen once. This sequence joins TRBV3-1 and TRBJ1-6; the D gene is possibly TRBD1 (5 bases). V was clipped by 1 base and J by 2 bases, with 9 bases between them. Germline CDR1 and CDR2: LGHDT and YNNKEL (reference sequence). The CDR3 length is 16 residues. The CDR3 here is CASSQVRGPYNSPLHF. CDR3 nucleotide sequence: TGTGCCAGCAGCCAAGTGCGGGGCCCCTATAATTCACCCCTCCACTTT.

This chain joins TRBV28 and TRBJ1-2; TRBD1 might be the D (6 bases). CDR1 is MDHEN and CDR2 is SYDVKM in the germline V gene. Trimming pared 6 bases from V and 4 bases from J, leaving 12 bases between. The CDR3 covers 13 residues. The CDR3 region has the DNA TGTGCCAGCAGGCTGGACAGAACCTATGGCTACACCTTC. It yields the protein CASRLDRTYGYTF.

The V and J genes are TRBV6-1 and TRBJ2-3; D is ambiguous. The V and J ends lost 6 bases and 1 base respectively, with 17 bases between them. Germline CDR1 is MNHNS and CDR2 is SASEGT. The CDR3 sequence is 16 residues long. The CDR3 protein is CASRSGPLLRTDTQYF. Here the CDR3 DNA reads TGTGCCAGCAGATCCGGGCCATTGCTCCGCACAGATACGCAGTATTTT.

This chain joins TRBV28 and TRBJ1-2, with a tentative D call TRBD1 (5 bases). This CDR3 contains 14 residues. The V gene's germline CDR1 is MDHEN and CDR2 SYDVKM. Trimming removed 7 bases from V and 7 bases from J, with 19 bases in between. The CDR3 DNA reads as TGTGCCAGCACCCAGCAGGGCACGCGATTTGGCTACACCTTC. Its translation is CASTQQGTRFGYTF.

The chain joins TRBV2 to TRBJ1-1; D not certain. CDR3 length equals 13 residues. With 5 bases removed from V and 3 bases from J, the gap between germline ends came to 10 bases. The germline V gene encodes CDR1 SNHLY and CDR2 FYNNEI. The CDR3 reads CASSREQHTEAFF. The DNA for the CDR3 is TGTGCCAGCAGTCGAGAGCAACACACTGAAGCTTTCTTT. Variable domain in full (rest from reference TRBV2 and TRBJ1-1): EPEVTQTPSHQVTQMGQEVILRCVPISNHLYFYWYRQILGQKVEFLVSFYNNEISEKSEIFDDQFSVERPDGSNFTLKIRSTKLEDSAMYFCASSREQHTEAFFGQGTRLTVV.

The V call is TRBV6-5, the J call TRBJ2-1; 15 positions agree with TRBD2. Trimming removed 2 bases from V and 9 bases from J; junction bases left unmatched: 5. The CDR3 is 16 residues long. Germline-derived CDR1 and CDR2 are MNHEY and SVGAGI. The CDR3 is CASSYRTSGGATEQFF. The CDR3 DNA reads TGTGCCAGCAGTTACAGGACTAGCGGGGGGGCTACTGAGCAGTTCTTC.

The rearrangement links TRBV15 to TRBJ1-2; D ambiguous. From germline, CDR1 is LNHNV and CDR2 YYDKDF (reference sequence). Trimming cost V 4 bases and J 4 bases, with 13 bases left between them. The CDR3 spans 14 residues. In nucleotides, the CDR3 is TGTGCCACCAGCACACGAACCTCGGGCTATGGCTACACCTTC. It is translated as CATSTRTSGYGYTF.

The CDR3 protein is CASSPSRQTSNYGYTF. CDR3 coding DNA: TGTGCCAGCAGCCCATCGCGTCAGACTTCCAACTATGGCTACACCTTC. The V call is TRBV7-2, the J call TRBJ1-2; D is unresolved. Per the germline V gene, CDR1 is SGHTA and CDR2 is FQGNSA. The length of the CDR3 is 16 residues. V was trimmed by 5 bases and J by 2 bases, leaving 18 bases between them.

The CDR3 reads CASSDRLASEQYF. The CDR3 DNA reads TGTGCCAGCAGTGACAGACTAGCTTCCGAGCAGTACTTC. J is TRBJ2-7 and V is TRBV2, with 7 bases that match TRBD2. Trimming cost V 3 bases and J 6 bases; bases outside gene matches: 5. This CDR3 is built from 13 residues. The V gene's germline CDR1 is SNHLY and CDR2 FYNNEI.

This sequence joins TRBV2 and TRBJ1-5; 7 nucleotides agree with TRBD1. From germline, CDR1 is SNHLY and CDR2 FYNNEI. The CDR3 has 18 amino acids. V lost 8 bases, J lost 0 bases, and 16 bases stayed unmatched. Here the CDR3 DNA reads TGTGCCAGCGGTGGGGGGCAGGGGGAGATGTATAGCAATCAGCCCCAGCATTTT. This encodes CASGGGQGEMYSNQPQHF.

The CDR3 region has the DNA TGTGCCAGCAGACAGGGGAACTATTCACCCCTCCACTTT. Translating it yields CASRQGNYSPLHF. The chain carries TRBV6-1 and TRBJ1-6, with 7 positions matching TRBD1. Germline V CDR1 and CDR2: MNHNS, SASEGT. After removal of 6 bases from V and 8 bases from J, the junction contained 4 bases not matched to a gene. CDR3 length equals 13 residues.

This chain connects TRBV19 to TRBJ2-6, with D unresolved. Trimming left V 8 bases short and J 1 base short, with 12 bases between. The germline V gene encodes CDR1 LNHDA and CDR2 SQIVND (reference sequence). The CDR3 spans 15 residues. This CDR3 is CASDSQNSGANVLTF. The DNA for the CDR3 is TGTGCCAGTGACTCGCAGAATTCTGGGGCCAACGTCCTGACTTTC.

The V call is TRBV7-3, the J call TRBJ2-3; tentatively, D is TRBD2 (6 bases). The CDR3 spans 16 residues. V gave up 2 bases and J gave up 9 bases, with 21 bases separating them. Germline CDR1 is SGHTA and CDR2 is FQGTGA. CDR3 region: CASSLSRGEVKETQYF. CDR3 in DNA: TGTGCCAGCAGCTTATCACGCGGGGAGGTCAAGGAGACGCAGTATTTT.

A few counts support this clonotype. This sequence joins TRBV7-8 and TRBJ1-5; D is perhaps TRBD1 (6 bases). The CDR3 covers 17 residues. Trimming took off 1 base at V and 4 bases at J, with 17 bases between the two ends. Germline assignment: CDR1 SGHVS and CDR2 FQNEAQ. The CDR3 nucleotides are TGTGCCAGCAGCTTAGAAGGTCAACAGGGTATAAATCAGCCCCAGCATTTT. This translates into CASSLEGQQGINQPQHF.

V usage is TRBV30 and J usage is TRBJ1-1; a possible D gene is TRBD1 (6 bases). CDR3 length: 15 residues. The germline CDR1 and CDR2 sequences are GTSNPN and SVGIG (reference sequence). V gave up 0 bases and J gave up 0 bases, with 11 bases separating them. CDR3 sequence reads: CAWSVRGAVNTEAFF. CDR3 in DNA: TGTGCCTGGAGTGTAAGGGGGGCAGTGAACACTGAAGCTTTCTTT.

This chain uses TRBV19 with TRBJ2-2; D may be TRBD2 (5 bases). The CDR3 has 14 amino acids. The germline V and J ends were trimmed by 5 bases and 4 bases, with 11 bases remaining between them. The germline CDR1 and CDR2 sequences are LNHDA and SQIVND (reference sequence). CDR3 nucleotides: TGTGCCAGTAGTGAGGGCGGCTTCACCGGGGAGCTGTTTTTT. Amino acid sequence: CASSEGGFTGELFF.

This rearrangement joins TRBV15 to TRBJ2-7; 9 bases are a match to TRBD1. The CDR3 consists of 16 residues. Germline assignment: CDR1 LNHNV and CDR2 YYDKDF (reference sequence). V dropped 1 base and J dropped 5; count of bases not matched to a gene: 9. CDR3 protein: CATSRASGQGPHEQYF. As DNA, the CDR3 is TGTGCCACCAGCAGAGCCTCGGGACAGGGCCCCCACGAGCAGTACTTC.

The genes are TRBV7-6 and TRBJ2-5, with TRBD1 matching 8 bases. V lost 1 base to trimming and J lost 5 bases; unmatched junction nucleotides: 3. Germline-derived CDR1 and CDR2 are SGHVS and FNYEAQ. The length of the CDR3 is 14 residues. CDR3 nucleotides: TGTGCCAGCAGCTTAGGGACAGGGTTCGAGACCCAGTACTTC. It codes for CASSLGTGFETQYF.

The chain uses TRBV15 and TRBJ1-3; D remains ambiguous. The V end lost 3 bases, the J end lost 0 bases, and 9 bases lay between the germline ends. Germline CDR1 LNHNV, CDR2 YYDKDF (reference sequence). This CDR3 spans 15 amino acids. The CDR3 nucleotides are TGTGCCACCAGCAGGGGCCCCAGCTCTGGAAACACCATATATTTT. It encodes CATSRGPSSGNTIYF.

J is TRBJ1-5 and V is TRBV11-2; maybe TRBD1 (5 bases). CDR3 length equals 13 residues. Germline CDR1 and CDR2: SGHAT and FQNNGV. V was shortened by 1 base and J by 7 bases, with 8 bases between the two germline ends. CDR3 sequence reads: CASSLARDQPQHF. CDR3 nucleotide sequence: TGTGCCAGCAGCTTAGCCAGGGACCAGCCCCAGCATTTT.

The chain has TRBV20-1 and TRBJ1-2; 8 nucleotides agree with TRBD1. The CDR3 runs to 13 residues. The trim removed 5 bases at V and 1 base at J, leaving 3 bases unmatched. CDR1 is DFQATT, CDR2 SNEGSKA, per germline (reference sequence). The CDR3 here is CSARQGINYGYTF. In DNA, the CDR3 is TGCAGTGCTCGACAGGGGATTAACTATGGCTACACCTTC.

The chain uses TRBV11-3 and TRBJ2-1; D tentatively fits TRBD1 or TRBD2 (5 bases each). CDR1 SGHNT and CDR2 YENEEA come from the germline V gene. V lost 6 bases, J lost 12 bases, and 15 bases lay in between. CDR3 length: 12 residues. For the CDR3, the DNA is TGTGCCAGCAGGTATCAGGGCGAGGGGCAGTTCTTC. Translated, it gives CASRYQGEGQFF.

V and J are TRBV12-3 or TRBV12-4 and TRBJ2-2; the D gene could be TRBD1 or TRBD2 (5 bases each). Trimming cost V 6 bases and J 5 bases, with 10 bases left between them. This CDR3 has 13 amino acids. The CDR3 loop reads CASSQGATGELFF. Here the CDR3 DNA reads TGTGCCAGCAGCCAGGGAGCTACCGGGGAGCTGTTTTTT.

The table lists this clonotype with a count of one. V and J are TRBV3-1 and TRBJ2-1; 11 bases align to TRBD2. V lost 3 bases, J lost 7 bases, and 8 bases stayed unmatched. Germline-derived CDR1 and CDR2 are LGHDT and YNNKEL (reference sequence). The CDR3 is 16 residues long. As DNA, the CDR3 is TGTGCCAGCAGCCAGGAGACTAGCGGGAAGGGTAATGAGCAGTTCTTC. Its translation: CASSQETSGKGNEQFF.

The rearrangement uses TRBV12-3 or TRBV12-4 and TRBJ2-5; 7 bases are shared with TRBD1. The J segment lost 3 bases and the V segment lost 0 bases, leaving 1 base of the junction unmatched. This CDR3 region has 14 residues. The CDR3 sequence: CASSLAGTEETQYF. The CDR3 region has the DNA TGTGCCAGCAGTTTAGCTGGGACAGAAGAGACCCAGTACTTC.

This sequence joins TRBV5-1 and TRBJ2-1, with a possible D match to TRBD2 (6 bases). V was cut by 2 bases and J by 4 bases, with 16 bases left in between. The CDR3 totals 16 residues. CDR1 is SGHRS, CDR2 YFSETQ, per germline. This CDR3 is CASSLRPGDGYNEQFF. CDR3 DNA sequence: TGCGCCAGCAGCTTAAGGCCGGGAGATGGGTACAATGAGCAGTTCTTC.

The chain recombines TRBV2 with TRBJ1-1; 7 bases are a match to TRBD1. The V gene end was trimmed by 1 base and the J gene end by 10 bases; junction bases not matched to a gene: 9. The CDR3 length is 14 residues. Germline V gene data show CDR1 as SNHLY and CDR2 as FYNNEI. The CDR3 is CASSEGRQGNGAFF. The DNA of the CDR3 is TGTGCCAGCAGTGAAGGAAGACAGGGTAACGGAGCTTTCTTT. Based on the CDR3 plus reference TRBV2 and TRBJ1-1, the full variable domain is EPEVTQTPSHQVTQMGQEVILRCVPISNHLYFYWYRQILGQKVEFLVSFYNNEISEKSEIFDDQFSVERPDGSNFTLKIRSTKLEDSAMYFCASSEGRQGNGAFFGQGTRLTVV.